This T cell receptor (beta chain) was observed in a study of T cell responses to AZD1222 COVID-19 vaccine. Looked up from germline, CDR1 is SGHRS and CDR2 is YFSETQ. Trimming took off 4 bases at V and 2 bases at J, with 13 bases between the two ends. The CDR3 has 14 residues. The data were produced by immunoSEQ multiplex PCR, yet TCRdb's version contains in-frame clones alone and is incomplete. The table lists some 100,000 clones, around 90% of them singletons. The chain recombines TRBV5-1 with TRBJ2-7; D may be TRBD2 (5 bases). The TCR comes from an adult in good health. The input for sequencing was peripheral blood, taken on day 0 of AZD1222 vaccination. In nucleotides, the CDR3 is TGCGCCAGCAGCCGGGGTAACAGAGCCTACGAGCAGTACTTC. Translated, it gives CASSRGNRAYEQYF. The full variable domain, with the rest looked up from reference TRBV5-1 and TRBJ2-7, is KAGVTQTPRYLIKTRGQQVTLSCSPISGHRSVSWYQQTPGQGLQFLFEYFSETQRNKGNFPGRFSGRQFSNSRSEMNVSTLELGDSALYLCASSRGNRAYEQYFGPGTRLTVT.